Detailed here is one T cell receptor beta chain. The sample comes from a study of T cell changes during pregnancy in multiple sclerosis. The CDR3 covers 15 residues. CDR1 and CDR2 (germline): LNHDA, SQIVND (reference sequence). Trimming left V 1 base short and J 0 bases short, with 7 bases between. Some clones are missing from TCRdb's copy, which holds only in-frame ones; the method was immunoSEQ multiplex PCR. The sample has about 44,000 clones, 80% to 90% seen once. This sequence originates from a female donor with multiple sclerosis, enrolled in a pregnancy study. The chain carries TRBV19 and TRBJ1-3; D unclear. Sample: CD4+ T cells from peripheral blood mononuclear cells, taken after pregnancy. The chain's CDR3 is CASSIGGFSGNTIYF. As DNA, the CDR3 is TGTGCCAGTAGTATAGGAGGTTTCTCTGGAAACACCATATATTTT.